These 17 T cell receptor beta chains came from one sample sequenced in a study of blood T cell repertoires in COVID-19. Generated by immunoSEQ multiplex PCR, the TCRdb table keeps only in-frame clones and is missing some. Of roughly 78,000 clones listed, roughly 86% are singletons. Sample: peripheral blood. These receptors all come from a woman aged 55-69 years with acute or convalescent COVID-19.

The gene calls are TRBV4-3 and TRBJ2-3, with D hard to call. Per the germline V gene, CDR1 is LGHNA and CDR2 is YSLEER. The V and J ends lost 0 bases and 4 bases respectively, with 5 bases between them. This CDR3 has 13 residues. The CDR3 coding sequence is TGCGCCAGCAGCCAAGAACTCCCAGATACGCAGTATTTT. Translating gives CASSQELPDTQYF.

CDR3 coding DNA: TGTGCCAGCCGTACAGGCCCAGGCTCCTACGAGCAGTACTTC. It encodes CASRTGPGSYEQYF. This chain links TRBV28 with TRBJ2-7; D might be TRBD1 (5 bases). The CDR3 spans 14 residues. Germline V gives CDR1 MDHEN, CDR2 SYDVKM. Trimming took off 8 bases at V and 0 bases at J, with 14 bases between the two ends.

The J gene is TRBJ2-4, the V gene TRBV12-3 or TRBV12-4; TRBD2 aligns across 7 bases. The CDR3 is 12 amino acids. J lost 7 bases, V lost 10 bases, and 7 bases had no gene match. The CDR3 reads CATSGGGNIQYF. In DNA form, the CDR3 reads TGTGCCACGAGTGGGGGAGGGAACATTCAGTACTTC.

This chain links TRBV9 with TRBJ2-5; 9 nucleotides align to TRBD2. The CDR3 totals 15 residues. V dropped 4 bases and J dropped 1; count of bases not matched to a gene: 5. From germline, CDR1 is SGDLS and CDR2 YYNGEE. The CDR3 nucleotides are TGTGCCAGCAGCACCGGACTAGCGAGCCAAGAGACCCAGTACTTC. This translates into CASSTGLASQETQYF.

The CDR3 coding sequence is TGTGCCAGCAGCCAAGACTGGGGGACAGGGATCATGGGATCACCCCTCCACTTT. As protein: CASSQDWGTGIMGSPLHF. The rearrangement links TRBV3-1 (or the pseudogene TRBV3-2) to TRBJ1-6, with 9 nucleotides matching TRBD1. The V gene's germline CDR1 is LGHDT and CDR2 YNNKEL (reference sequence). The CDR3 loop spans 18 amino acids. The V gene end was trimmed by 0 bases and the J gene end by 10 bases; junction bases not matched to a gene: 13.

The rearrangement links TRBV5-1 to TRBJ2-2; a weak D match, TRBD2 (5 bases). Trimming shortened V by 0 bases and J by 8 bases, and 11 bases separated the two germline ends. CDR3 length equals 14 residues. The V gene's germline CDR1 is SGHRS and CDR2 YFSETQ. CDR3 protein: CASSLEATRGELFF. The CDR3 DNA reads as TGCGCCAGCAGCTTGGAGGCAACTAGGGGGGAGCTGTTTTTT.

This chain uses TRBV7-9 with TRBJ2-1, with TRBD1 matching over 10 bases. Germline loops: CDR1 SEHNR, CDR2 FQNEAQ (reference sequence). CDR3 size: 16 residues. After removal of 7 bases from V and 7 bases from J, the junction contained 13 bases not matched to a gene. The CDR3 sequence: CASTPYGDRGRNEQFF. For the CDR3, the DNA is TGTGCCAGCACCCCATATGGGGACAGGGGTAGGAATGAGCAGTTCTTC.

The V and J genes are TRBV27 and TRBJ2-7; 10 bases line up with TRBD2. V lost 3 bases to trimming and J lost 2 bases; unmatched junction nucleotides: 10. This CDR3 region has 17 residues. Germline V gene data show CDR1 as MNHEY and CDR2 as SMNVEV (reference sequence). The CDR3 DNA is TGTGCCAGCAGTTTGGGGGTAGCGGGAGGTGGGACCTACGAGCAGTACTTC. It codes for CASSLGVAGGGTYEQYF.

The rearrangement links TRBV19 to TRBJ2-3; 7 nucleotides match TRBD1. CDR1 is LNHDA, CDR2 SQIVND, per germline (reference sequence). After removal of 2 bases from V and 0 bases from J, the junction contained 2 bases not matched to a gene. The CDR3 sequence is 15 residues long. The CDR3 nucleotides read TGTGCCAGTAGTATAAGGGGGCGTAGCACAGATACGCAGTATTTT. Amino acids: CASSIRGRSTDTQYF.

The chain uses TRBV6-2 or TRBV6-3 and TRBJ2-7, with unresolved D. Trimming took off 4 bases at V and 6 bases at J, with 10 bases between the two ends. The CDR3 consists of 12 residues. The germline gives CDR1 MNHEY, CDR2 SVGEGT. This CDR3 is CASSFPIGEQYF. The DNA of the CDR3 is TGTGCCAGCAGTTTCCCCATCGGCGAGCAGTACTTC.

V and J are TRBV19 and TRBJ2-2; 8 positions agree with TRBD2. This CDR3 has 15 residues. V shed 3 bases, J shed 5 bases, and the junction held 5 bases outside the gene matches. Germline V gene sequence: CDR1 LNHDA, CDR2 SQIVND (reference sequence). The CDR3 loop is CASSIPPGGTGELFF. The CDR3 coding sequence is TGTGCCAGTAGTATCCCACCGGGAGGGACCGGGGAGCTGTTTTTT.

The table lists this clone with a few counts. The chain has TRBV18 and TRBJ2-5; 12 bases are a match to TRBD2. With V trimmed by 3 bases and J by 5 bases, 7 bases remained unmatched. This CDR3 is built from 16 residues. Germline CDR1 and CDR2: KGHSH and LQKENI. CDR3 region: CASSPQGLAGLETQYF. The CDR3 bases are TGTGCCAGCTCACCCCAAGGACTAGCGGGATTGGAGACCCAGTACTTC.

V is TRBV7-8 and J is TRBJ1-5; D may be TRBD1 (5 bases). Trimming removed 3 bases at V and 4 bases at J, with 13 bases between. CDR3 length equals 15 residues. The germline CDR1 and CDR2 sequences are SGHVS and FQNEAQ. CDR3 in amino acids: CASSFFRDGNQPQHF. The DNA of the CDR3 is TGTGCCAGCAGCTTCTTCAGGGATGGTAATCAGCCCCAGCATTTT.

The chain joins TRBV4-3 to TRBJ2-5; a possible D gene is TRBD2 (7 bases). Germline CDR1 reads LGHNA; CDR2 reads YSLEER. CDR3 length: 13 residues. The V gene lost 1 base and the J gene lost 5 bases, with 8 bases spanning the gap. CDR3 residues: CASSQGGGETQYF. The CDR3 nucleotides read TGCGCCAGCAGCCAAGGCGGGGGCGAGACCCAGTACTTC.

CDR3 nucleotide sequence: TGTGCCAGCAGCTCAGGTCCCTTCAATGAGCAGTTCTTC. Its translation: CASSSGPFNEQFF. V is TRBV7-2 and J is TRBJ2-1; D is unresolved. Germline CDR1 and CDR2: SGHTA and FQGNSA. V was pared by 4 bases and J by 6 bases, with 10 bases between. This CDR3 region has 13 residues.

The V call is TRBV28, the J call TRBJ2-7; 7 bases align to TRBD1. With V trimmed by 1 base and J by 3 bases, 6 bases remained unmatched. Germline loops: CDR1 MDHEN, CDR2 SYDVKM. The CDR3 sequence is 15 residues long. The CDR3 reads CASSLSGTANYEQYF. The DNA for the CDR3 is TGTGCCAGCAGTTTATCCGGGACAGCAAACTACGAGCAGTACTTC.

The chain recombines TRBV6-5 with TRBJ1-2; no reliable D call. Trimming pared 0 bases from V and 4 bases from J, leaving 12 bases between. This CDR3 comprises 15 residues. The germline V gene has CDR1 MNHEY and CDR2 SVGAGI. The CDR3 loop reads CASSYSGITTYGYTF. CDR3 in DNA: TGTGCCAGCAGTTACTCGGGCATTACCACCTATGGCTACACCTTC.